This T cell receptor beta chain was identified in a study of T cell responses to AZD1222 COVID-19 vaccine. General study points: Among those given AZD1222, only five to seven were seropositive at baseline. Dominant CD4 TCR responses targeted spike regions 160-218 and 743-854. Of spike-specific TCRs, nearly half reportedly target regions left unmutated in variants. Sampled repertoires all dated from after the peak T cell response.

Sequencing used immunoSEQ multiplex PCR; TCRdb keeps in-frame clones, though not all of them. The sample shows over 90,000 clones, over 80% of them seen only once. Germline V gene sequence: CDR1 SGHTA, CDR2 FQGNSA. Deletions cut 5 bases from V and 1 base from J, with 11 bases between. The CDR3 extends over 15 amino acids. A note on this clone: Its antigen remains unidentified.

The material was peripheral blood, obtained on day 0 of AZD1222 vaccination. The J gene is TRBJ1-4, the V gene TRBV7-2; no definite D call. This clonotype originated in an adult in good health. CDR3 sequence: CASSLRLGTNEKLFF. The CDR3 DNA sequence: TGTGCCAGCAGCCTTAGGCTGGGAACTAATGAAAAACTGTTTTTT.